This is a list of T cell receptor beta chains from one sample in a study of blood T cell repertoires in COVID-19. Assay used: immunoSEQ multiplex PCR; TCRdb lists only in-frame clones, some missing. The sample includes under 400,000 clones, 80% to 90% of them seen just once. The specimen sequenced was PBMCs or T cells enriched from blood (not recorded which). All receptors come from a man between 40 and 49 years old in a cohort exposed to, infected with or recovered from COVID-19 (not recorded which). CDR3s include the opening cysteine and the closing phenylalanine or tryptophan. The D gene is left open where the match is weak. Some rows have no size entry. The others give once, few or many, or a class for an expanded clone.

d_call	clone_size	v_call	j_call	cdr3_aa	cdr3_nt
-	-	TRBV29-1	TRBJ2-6	CSVAEGRGGSGANVLTF	TGCAGCGTTGCCGAGGGAAGGGGAGGCTCTGGGGCCAACGTCCTGACTTTC
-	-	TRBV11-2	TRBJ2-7	CASSLELSYEQYF	TGTGCCAGCAGCTTAGAACTCTCCTACGAGCAGTACTTC
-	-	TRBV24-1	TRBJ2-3	CATSGGDPPDTQYF	TGTGCCACCAGTGGGGGGGATCCCCCAGATACGCAGTATTTT
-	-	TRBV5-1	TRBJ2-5	CASSLAGTPQETQYF	TGCGCCAGCAGCTTGGCCGGGACACCCCAAGAGACCCAGTACTTC
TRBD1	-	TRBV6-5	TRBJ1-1	CASSPGGRGTEAFF	TGTGCCAGCAGTCCAGGGGGCAGGGGCACTGAAGCTTTCTTT
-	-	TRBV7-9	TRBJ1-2	CASSWESRYGYTF	TGTGCCAGCAGCTGGGAGTCCCGCTATGGCTACACCTTC
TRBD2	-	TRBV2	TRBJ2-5	CASSSGGVGGETQYF	TGTGCCAGCAGTAGTGGAGGCGTGGGGGGGGAGACCCAGTACTTC
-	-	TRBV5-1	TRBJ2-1	CASSLSDRDYNEQFF	TGCGCCAGCAGCTTGTCAGACAGAGACTACAATGAGCAGTTCTTC
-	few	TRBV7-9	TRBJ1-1	CASRGEGNTEAFF	TGTGCCAGCAGAGGGGAAGGGAACACTGAAGCTTTCTTT
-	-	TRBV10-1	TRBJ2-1	CASSESRAVNNEQFF	TGCGCCAGCAGTGAGTCGAGGGCCGTTAACAATGAGCAGTTCTTC
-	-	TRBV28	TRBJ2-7	CASSLTGSYEQYF	TGTGCCAGCAGTCTAACAGGGAGCTACGAGCAGTACTTC
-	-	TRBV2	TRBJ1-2	CASLRYGAQNYGYTF	TGTGCCAGCCTACGTTATGGGGCGCAAAACTATGGCTACACCTTC
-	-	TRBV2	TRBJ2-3	CASGPDSHSLDTQYF	TGTGCCAGCGGGCCGGACTCGCACTCTTTGGATACGCAGTATTTT
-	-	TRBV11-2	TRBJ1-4	CASSLSRSTNEKLFF	TGTGCCAGCAGCTTGAGCAGGTCAACTAATGAAAAACTGTTTTTT
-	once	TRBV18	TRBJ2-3	CASSVSTSTDTQYF	TGTGCCAGCTCAGTATCGACTAGCACAGATACGCAGTATTTT
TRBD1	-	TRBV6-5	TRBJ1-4	CASRGQGWEKLFF	TGTGCCAGCAGGGGACAGGGATGGGAAAAACTGTTTTTT
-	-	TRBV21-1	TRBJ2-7	CASSKLGLAGSWYEQYF	TGTGCCAGCAGCAAACTAGGACTAGCGGGAAGTTGGTACGAGCAGTACTTC
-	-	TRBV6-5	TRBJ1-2	CASRLDNNYGYTF	TGTGCCAGCAGATTGGACAATAACTATGGCTACACCTTC
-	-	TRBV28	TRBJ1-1	CASIRGSRAEAFF	TGTGCCAGCATTCGGGGTTCTCGGGCTGAAGCTTTCTTT
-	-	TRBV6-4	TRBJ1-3	CASSMTPGNTIYF	TGTGCCAGCAGCATGACACCTGGAAACACCATATATTTT
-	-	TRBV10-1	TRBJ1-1	CASSESGVPEAFF	TGCGCCAGCAGTGAGTCAGGGGTGCCTGAAGCTTTCTTT
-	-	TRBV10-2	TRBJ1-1	CASSHLNTEAFF	TGCGCCAGCAGTCATTTGAACACTGAAGCTTTCTTT
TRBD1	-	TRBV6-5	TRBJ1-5	CATGDRGASNQPQHF	TGTGCCACCGGGGACAGGGGGGCTAGCAATCAGCCCCAGCATTTT
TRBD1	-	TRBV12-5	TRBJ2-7	CASGFSGGRYEQYF	TGTGCTAGTGGTTTTTCAGGGGGAAGGTACGAGCAGTACTTC
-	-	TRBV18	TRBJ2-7	CASSPRDSTYEQYF	TGTGCCAGCTCACCACGAGATAGTACCTACGAGCAGTACTTC
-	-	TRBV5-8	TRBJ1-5	CASSSGLRSNQPQHF	TGTGCCAGCAGCTCGGGACTCAGGAGCAATCAGCCCCAGCATTTT
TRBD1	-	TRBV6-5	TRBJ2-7	CASSSPDRGQEQYF	TGTGCCAGCAGTTCCCCGGACAGGGGGCAAGAGCAGTACTTC
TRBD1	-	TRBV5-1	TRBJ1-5	CASSLQGGSQPQHF	TGCGCCAGCAGCTTACAGGGGGGGAGTCAGCCCCAGCATTTT
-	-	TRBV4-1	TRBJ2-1	CASSQLAGSSYNEQFF	TGCGCCAGCAGCCAACTTGCGGGAAGCTCCTACAATGAGCAGTTCTTC
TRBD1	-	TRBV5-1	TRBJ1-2	CASSLASDRDGLGRHGYTF	TGCGCCAGCAGCTTGGCCTCGGACAGGGACGGATTGGGACGCCATGGCTACACCTTC
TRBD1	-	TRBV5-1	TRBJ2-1	CASSLEGAYRIYNEQFF	TGCGCCAGCAGCTTGGAGGGGGCCTATCGGATTTACAATGAGCAGTTCTTC
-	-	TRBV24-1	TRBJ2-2	CATEGHNTGELFF	TGTGCCACCGAGGGACACAACACCGGGGAGCTGTTTTTT
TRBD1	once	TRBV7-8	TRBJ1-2	CASSLETGVLGGYTF	TGTGCCAGCAGCTTGGAGACAGGGGTATTGGGTGGCTACACCTTC
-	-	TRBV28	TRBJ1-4	CATVEAGEKLFF	TGTGCCACCGTGGAGGCTGGGGAAAAACTGTTTTTT
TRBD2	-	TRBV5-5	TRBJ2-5	CASSWGRASGSQETQYF	TGTGCCAGCAGCTGGGGCCGGGCTAGCGGGAGCCAAGAGACCCAGTACTTC
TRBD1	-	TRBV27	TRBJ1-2	CASSLRTGNFGYTF	TGTGCCAGCAGTCTCCGGACAGGGAATTTTGGCTACACCTTC
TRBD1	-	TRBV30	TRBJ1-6	CAWSRDSGRMVNSPLHF	TGTGCCTGGAGTAGGGACAGTGGAAGAATGGTTAATTCACCCCTCCACTTT
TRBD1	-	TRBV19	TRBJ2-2	CASSINRGRTGELFF	TGTGCCAGTAGTATTAACAGGGGACGCACCGGGGAGCTGTTTTTT
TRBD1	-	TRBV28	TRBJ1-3	CASHDRVSGNTIYF	TGTGCCAGTCACGACAGGGTGTCTGGAAACACCATATATTTT
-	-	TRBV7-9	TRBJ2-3	CASSPDRVRDGDTQYF	TGTGCCAGCAGCCCTGACAGAGTTCGAGACGGAGATACGCAGTATTTT
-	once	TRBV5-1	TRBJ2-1	CASSLQGTGPSRSYNEQFF	TGCGCCAGCAGCTTGCAGGGCACGGGTCCTTCCCGCTCCTACAATGAGCAGTTCTTC
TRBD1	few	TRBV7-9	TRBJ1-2	CASSWGQGMGYTF	TGTGCCAGCAGCTGGGGACAGGGGATGGGCTACACCTTC
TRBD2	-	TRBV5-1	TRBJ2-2	CASSVTSGLLSGELFF	TGCGCCAGCAGCGTGACTAGCGGTCTCCTGTCTGGGGAGCTGTTTTTT
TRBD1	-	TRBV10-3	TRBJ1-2	CAISGGQASNYGYTF	TGTGCCATCAGTGGCGGACAGGCTTCTAACTATGGCTACACCTTC
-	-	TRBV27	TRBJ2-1	CASSRTTSSYNEQFF	TGTGCCAGCAGCCGGACTACGAGCTCCTACAATGAGCAGTTCTTC
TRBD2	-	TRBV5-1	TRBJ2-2	CASRVLAGNTGELFF	TGCGCCAGCAGGGTCCTAGCGGGGAACACCGGGGAGCTGTTTTTT
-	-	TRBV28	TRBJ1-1	CASSLSSAGNTEAFF	TGTGCCAGCAGTTTATCATCGGCGGGGAACACTGAAGCTTTCTTT
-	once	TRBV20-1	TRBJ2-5	CSAGPGTQYF	TGCAGTGCGGGGCCCGGGACCCAGTACTTC
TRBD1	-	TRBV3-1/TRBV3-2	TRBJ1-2	CASSRLGTDNNYGYTF	TGTGCCAGCAGTCGCCTCGGGACAGATAATAACTATGGCTACACCTTC
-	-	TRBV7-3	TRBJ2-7	CASSLSGFSSVEQYF	TGTGCCAGCAGCTTATCGGGGTTTTCTTCGGTCGAGCAGTACTTC
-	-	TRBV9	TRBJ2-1	CASSVAGQPYGGEQFF	TGTGCCAGCAGCGTAGCCGGACAGCCGTATGGTGGTGAGCAGTTCTTC
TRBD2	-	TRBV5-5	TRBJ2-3	CASSLVASGRQTQYF	TGTGCCAGCAGCTTGGTTGCTAGCGGGAGACAGACGCAGTATTTT
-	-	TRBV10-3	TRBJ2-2	CAIPGLNTGELFF	TGTGCCATCCCAGGACTTAACACCGGGGAGCTGTTTTTT
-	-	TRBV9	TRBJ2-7	CASSVGSNGYEQYF	TGTGCCAGCAGCGTAGGTAGTAACGGGTACGAGCAGTACTTC